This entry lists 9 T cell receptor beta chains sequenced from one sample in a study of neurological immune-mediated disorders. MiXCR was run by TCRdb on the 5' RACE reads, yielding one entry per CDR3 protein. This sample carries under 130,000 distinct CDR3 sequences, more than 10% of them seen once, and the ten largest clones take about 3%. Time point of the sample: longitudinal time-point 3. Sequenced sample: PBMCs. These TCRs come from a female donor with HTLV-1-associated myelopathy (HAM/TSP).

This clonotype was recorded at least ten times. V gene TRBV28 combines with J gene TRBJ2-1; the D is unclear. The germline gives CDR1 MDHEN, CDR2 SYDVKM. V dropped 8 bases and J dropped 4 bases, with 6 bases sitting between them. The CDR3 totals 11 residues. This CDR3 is CASCSYNEQFF. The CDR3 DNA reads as TGTGCCAGCTGTAGTTACAATGAGCAGTTCTTC.

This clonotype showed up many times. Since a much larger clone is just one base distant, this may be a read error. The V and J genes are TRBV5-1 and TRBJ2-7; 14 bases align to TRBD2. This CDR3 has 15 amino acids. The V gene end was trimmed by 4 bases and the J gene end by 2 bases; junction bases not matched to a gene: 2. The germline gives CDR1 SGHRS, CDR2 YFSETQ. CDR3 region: CASSTGLAGAYEQYF. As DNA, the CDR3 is TGCGCCAGCAGCACGGGACTAGCGGGGGCCTACGAGCAGTACTTC.

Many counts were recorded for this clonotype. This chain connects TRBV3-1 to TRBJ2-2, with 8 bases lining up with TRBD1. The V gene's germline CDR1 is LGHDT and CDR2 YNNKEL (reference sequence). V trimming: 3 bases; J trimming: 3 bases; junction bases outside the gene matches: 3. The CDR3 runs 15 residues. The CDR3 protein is CASSQSDRDTGELFF. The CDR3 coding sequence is TGTGCCAGCAGCCAGTCGGACAGGGACACCGGGGAGCTGTTTTTT.

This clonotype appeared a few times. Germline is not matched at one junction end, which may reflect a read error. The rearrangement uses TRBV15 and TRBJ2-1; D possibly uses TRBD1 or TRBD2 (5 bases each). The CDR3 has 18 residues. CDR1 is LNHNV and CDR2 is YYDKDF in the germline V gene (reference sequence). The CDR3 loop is CATSRDSGTASSLNEQFF. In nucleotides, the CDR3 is TGTGCTACCAGCAGAGATTCGGGGACGGCTTCTTCTCTCAATGAGCAGTTCTTC.

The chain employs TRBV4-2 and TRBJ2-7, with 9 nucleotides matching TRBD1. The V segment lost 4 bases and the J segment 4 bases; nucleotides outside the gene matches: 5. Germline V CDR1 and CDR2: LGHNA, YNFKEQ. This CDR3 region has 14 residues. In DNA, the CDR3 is TGTGCCAGCAGCCCCCGGGACAGGGATTACGAGCAGTACTTC. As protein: CASSPRDRDYEQYF.

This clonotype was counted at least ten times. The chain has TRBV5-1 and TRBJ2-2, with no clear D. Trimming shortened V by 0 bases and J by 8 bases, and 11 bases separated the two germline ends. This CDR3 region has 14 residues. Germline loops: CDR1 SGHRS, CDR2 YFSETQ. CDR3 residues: CASSLDPLLGELFF. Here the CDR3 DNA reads TGCGCCAGCAGCTTGGACCCATTGCTGGGGGAGCTGTTTTTT.

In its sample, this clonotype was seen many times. The CDR3 here is CSVGFGQGGDSPLHF. CDR3 sequence (DNA): TGCAGCGTTGGGTTTGGACAGGGTGGGGATTCACCCCTCCACTTT. This chain links TRBV29-1 with TRBJ1-6, with 8 bases aligning to TRBD1. CDR3 size: 15 residues. Germline trimming cut 4 bases from V and 8 bases from J; bases unmatched to any gene: 10. Germline V gives CDR1 SQVTM, CDR2 ANQGSEA.

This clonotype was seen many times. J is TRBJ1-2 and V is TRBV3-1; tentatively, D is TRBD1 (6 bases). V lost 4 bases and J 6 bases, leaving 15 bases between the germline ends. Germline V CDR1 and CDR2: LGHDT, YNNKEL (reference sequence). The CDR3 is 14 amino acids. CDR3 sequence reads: CASSLLQGGNGYTF. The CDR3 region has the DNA TGTGCCAGCAGCCTTCTACAGGGAGGGAATGGCTACACCTTC.

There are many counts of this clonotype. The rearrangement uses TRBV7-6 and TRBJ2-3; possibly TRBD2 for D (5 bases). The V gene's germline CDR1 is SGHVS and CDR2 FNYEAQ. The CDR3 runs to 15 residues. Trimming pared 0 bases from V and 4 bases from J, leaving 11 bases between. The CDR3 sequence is CASSLAFGDSDTQYF. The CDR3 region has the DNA TGTGCCAGCAGCTTAGCGTTCGGGGATTCAGATACGCAGTATTTT.